These T cell receptor beta chains were read from a single sample in a study of CD8 T cells in Susac syndrome. TCRdb used MiXCR to reprocess the immunoSEQ multiplex PCR reads, holding one entry per CDR3 protein. This table has some 150,000 distinct CDR3 sequences, roughly 94% appearing once. Sequenced: CD8+ T cells from PBMCs. These receptors originate from a human donor with multiple sclerosis. The CDR3 runs from the conserved cysteine through the conserved F or W. The order of the fields is V gene, clone size, D gene, J gene, CDR3 DNA, CDR3 protein. The D gene is left open where the match is weak. Clone size is shown for a subset of rows, as once, few, many or a class of expanded clone.

TRBV4-1,NA,TRBD1,TRBJ1-2,TGCGCCAGCAGCCCCGGACAGGCCCGGAACTATGGCTACACCTTC,CASSPGQARNYGYTF
TRBV6-6,NA,TRBD1,TRBJ1-2,TGTGCCAGCACCCTTGACAGGGGGCTCTATGGCTACACCTTC,CASTLDRGLYGYTF
TRBV9,NA,NA,TRBJ1-2,TGTGCCAGCAGCGTAGCTCTCGAAGCCCACTATGGCTACACCTTC,CASSVALEAHYGYTF
TRBV9,NA,NA,TRBJ2-1,TGTGCCAGCAGCGTCAGGGGGGCGCACAATGAGCAGTTCTTC,CASSVRGAHNEQFF
TRBV30,NA,TRBD2,TRBJ2-1,TGTGCCTGGGAGGTGACCAGCGGGGGGTACAATGAGCAGTTCTTC,CAWEVTSGGYNEQFF
TRBV5-6,once,TRBD1,TRBJ1-2,TGTGCCAGCAGCCGGGGTACAGGGGTTAGTGGCTACACCTTC,CASSRGTGVSGYTF
TRBV9,NA,TRBD2,TRBJ2-5,TGTGCCAGCAGCGTAGAGACTAGCGGGGAGACCCAGTACTTC,CASSVETSGETQYF
TRBV20-1,NA,NA,TRBJ1-1,TGCAGTGCTAGACGCCTTAACACTGAAGCTTTCTTT,CSARRLNTEAFF
TRBV7-2,NA,NA,TRBJ2-7,TGTGCCAGCAGCTCCACAGGGAAGAGGACCTACGAGCAGTACTTC,CASSSTGKRTYEQYF
TRBV27,NA,NA,TRBJ2-7,TGTGCCAGCAGTTTAAGGGCAGCCACCTACGAGCAGTACTTC,CASSLRAATYEQYF
TRBV12-5,NA,TRBD1,TRBJ2-3,TGTGCTAGTGGTTTGGATTTCCCGGGACAGGGTAGCACAGATACGCAGTATTTT,CASGLDFPGQGSTDTQYF
TRBV7-3,NA,NA,TRBJ1-6,TGTGCCAGCAGCCACTCCGGGGCAAGCTATAATTCACCCCTCCACTTT,CASSHSGASYNSPLHF
TRBV28,NA,NA,TRBJ2-7,TGTGCCAGCAGTCCCACGGACCACGAGCAGTACTTC,CASSPTDHEQYF
TRBV14,once,NA,TRBJ2-7,TGTGCCAGCAGCCCGTTCAGGGGTTCCTACGAGCAGTACTTC,CASSPFRGSYEQYF
TRBV27,NA,NA,TRBJ2-3,TGTGCCAGCAGTTTAGTGGGCAGCACAGATACGCAGTATTTT,CASSLVGSTDTQYF
TRBV5-6,once,TRBD2,TRBJ2-1,TGTGCCAGCAGCGGCGGACTAGCGGGCCACCGGGGGGAGCAGTTCTTC,CASSGGLAGHRGEQFF
TRBV7-2,few,TRBD2,TRBJ2-1,TGTGCCAGCAGACCGACTAGCGGGGCCCCCAATGAGCAGTTCTTC,CASRPTSGAPNEQFF
TRBV25-1,NA,NA,TRBJ2-1,TGTGCCAGCAGTCCCGGACGGGAAACCCTCTCCTACAATGAGCAGTTCTTC,CASSPGRETLSYNEQFF
TRBV15,NA,TRBD1,TRBJ2-4,TGTGCCACCAGCAGTGGACAGGGGGCGACCAAAAACATTCAGTACTTC,CATSSGQGATKNIQYF
TRBV9,NA,TRBD2,TRBJ2-3,TGTGCCAGCAGCGTAGAAGCGGGGGCCAGAGATACGCAGTATTTT,CASSVEAGARDTQYF
TRBV29-1,NA,NA,TRBJ1-1,TGCAGCGTTTTTCTCGTTGAAGCTTTCTTT,CSVFLVEAFF
TRBV11-1,NA,NA,TRBJ2-7,TGTGCCAGCAGCCCCACACAGGGCAAGGACGAGCAGTACTTC,CASSPTQGKDEQYF
TRBV7-8,NA,NA,TRBJ2-1,TGTGCCAGCAGACAGCAAGAGGGGGGCCTTTACAATGAGCAGTTCTTC,CASRQQEGGLYNEQFF
TRBV27,NA,TRBD1,TRBJ1-6,TGTGCCAGCAGTTACGGGACAGGGGCGAATTCACCCCTCCACTTT,CASSYGTGANSPLHF
TRBV11-2,few,NA,TRBJ2-7,TGTGCCAGCAGCCTAAACACCAACCTCTACGAGCAGTACTTC,CASSLNTNLYEQYF
TRBV27,NA,NA,TRBJ1-1,TGTGCCAGCAGTTTATTTGTTGGCACTGAAGCTTTCTTT,CASSLFVGTEAFF
TRBV12-3/TRBV12-4,NA,TRBD1,TRBJ1-5,TGTGCCAGCAGTCCTCCGGGACAGCCCTACAATCAGCCCCAGCATTTT,CASSPPGQPYNQPQHF
TRBV9,few,NA,TRBJ2-7,TGTGCCAGCAGCGTCGGAGGGGACGAGCAGTACTTC,CASSVGGDEQYF
TRBV20-1,NA,TRBD1,TRBJ1-5,TGCAGTGCCAAACACAGGGGCCTGGGCATTTCGAATCAGCCCCAGCATTTT,CSAKHRGLGISNQPQHF
TRBV20-1,NA,NA,TRBJ1-2,TGCAGTGCTAGAGACCCCGACGGCTATGGCTACACCTTC,CSARDPDGYGYTF
TRBV29-1,NA,TRBD2,TRBJ2-3,TGCAGCCTTACTAGCGGGGGGAACACAGATACGCAGTATTTT,CSLTSGGNTDTQYF
TRBV9,NA,NA,TRBJ2-5,TGTGCCAGCAGCGCTCGACCCCTAGATGGGTTTCAAGAGACCCAGTACTTC,CASSARPLDGFQETQYF
TRBV9,NA,NA,TRBJ2-3,TGTGCCAGCAGCGTAGATGGGGGGCGTACGCAGTATTTT,CASSVDGGRTQYF
TRBV24-1,NA,NA,TRBJ1-5,TGTGCCACCAGGCCTCGGGACACCAATCAGCCCCAGCATTTT,CATRPRDTNQPQHF
TRBV29-1,NA,NA,TRBJ1-1,TGCAGCGTTGCAACAGTGAACACTGAAGCTTTCTTT,CSVATVNTEAFF
TRBV6-5,NA,NA,TRBJ1-6,TGTGCCAGTCGACAGGCGTATAATTCACCCCTCCACTTT,CASRQAYNSPLHF